These 8 T cell receptor beta chains were sequenced from one sample in a study of T cell repertoires in cytomegalovirus infection. TCRdb reprocessed the reads with MiXCR, giving one entry per CDR3 protein. This sample carries 450,000 to 600,000 distinct CDR3 sequences, 30% to 40% of them seen once, and the ten largest clones take under 20%. Antigen specificity for these receptors is unknown. Sequences were derived from cultured PBMCs, sampled from culture after CMV antigen stimulation. These receptors were collected from a human donor in good health (CMV status not recorded). Some clones in this sample may be carry-over from other donors' samples.

This clonotype was seen only a few times. Here the CDR3 reads CASSFLPGLAGVQETQYF. Here the CDR3 DNA reads TGCGCCAGCAGCTTTCTTCCGGGACTAGCGGGAGTACAAGAGACCCAGTACTTC. This chain uses TRBV5-1 with TRBJ2-5; 14 nucleotides line up with TRBD2. Trimming took 2 bases from V and 2 from J; bases not matched to a gene: 8. This CDR3 is built from 18 residues. In germline, CDR1 is SGHRS, CDR2 YFSETQ. The full variable domain, completed using reference TRBV5-1 and TRBJ2-5, is KAGVTQTPRYLIKTRGQQVTLSCSPISGHRSVSWYQQTPGQGLQFLFEYFSETQRNKGNFPGRFSGRQFSNSRSEMNVSTLELGDSALYLCASSFLPGLAGVQETQYFGPGTRLLVL.

In its sample, this clonotype was seen a few times. This chain connects TRBV11-2 to TRBJ2-1, with D possibly matching TRBD2 (6 bases). CDR3 length: 15 amino acids. Trimming took off 3 bases at V and 7 bases at J, with 16 bases between the two ends. CDR1 SGHAT and CDR2 FQNNGV come from the germline V gene. The CDR3 DNA sequence: TGTGCCAGCAGCTTCCTCGGTAACCGGGGGAATGAGCAGTTCTTC. Its protein is CASSFLGNRGNEQFF.

V and J are TRBV6-2 or TRBV6-3 and TRBJ2-3; 9 nucleotides line up with TRBD1. V shed 2 bases, J shed 2 bases, and the junction held 8 bases outside the gene matches. This CDR3 is 17 amino acids long. Germline CDR1 and CDR2: MNHEY and SVGEGT. CDR3 sequence: CASSYTFTGGLTDTQYF. The CDR3 DNA sequence: TGTGCCAGCAGTTACACCTTTACAGGGGGCCTCACAGATACGCAGTATTTT.

The V gene is TRBV7-6, the J gene TRBJ2-1; the D gene is possibly TRBD2 (5 bases). Germline V CDR1 and CDR2: SGHVS, FNYEAQ. The CDR3 consists of 20 residues. V was cut by 5 bases and J by 4 bases, with 30 bases left in between. In DNA, the CDR3 is TGTGCCAGCAGCGGCCGAGGGAGCGGTGACGTAGTAAGGAGGTACAATGAGCAGTTCTTC. This encodes CASSGRGSGDVVRRYNEQFF. The full variable domain, completed using reference TRBV7-6 and TRBJ2-1, is GAGVSQSPRYKVTKRGQDVALRCDPISGHVSLYWYRQALGQGPEFLTYFNYEAQQDKSGLPNDRFSAERPEGSISTLTIQRTEQRDSAMYRCASSGRGSGDVVRRYNEQFFGPGTRLTVL.

For the CDR3, the DNA is TGTGCCAGCAGTGCTGCTGGGAGGAGCACTGAAGCTTTCTTT. Amino acids: CASSAAGRSTEAFF. The chain uses TRBV6-1 and TRBJ1-1, with D hard to call. There are 14 residues in the CDR3. The V gene's germline CDR1 is MNHNS and CDR2 SASEGT. V lost 4 bases to trimming and J lost 4 bases, with 13 bases between them.

The chain carries TRBV6-2 or TRBV6-3 and TRBJ1-2; D is uncertain. The CDR3 sequence is 13 residues long. CDR1 and CDR2 from the germline V gene are MNHEY and SVGEGT. Trimming cost V 5 bases and J 6 bases, with 13 bases left between them. CDR3 residues: CASSKPGLHGYTF. Written as DNA, the CDR3 is TGTGCCAGCAGTAAGCCGGGTCTCCATGGCTACACCTTC.

This clonotype was detected a few times. This chain uses TRBV29-1 with TRBJ1-2, with 7 bases matching TRBD1. The V gene end was trimmed by 3 bases and the J gene end by 6 bases; junction bases not matched to a gene: 10. From germline, CDR1 is SQVTM and CDR2 ANQGSEA. This CDR3 contains 14 residues. As DNA, the CDR3 is TGCAGCGTTGATGTCCTCCAGGACAGGAATGGCTACACCTTC. Amino acid sequence: CSVDVLQDRNGYTF.

V usage is TRBV6-1 and J usage is TRBJ2-3, with no clear D. Trimming took 0 bases from V and 0 from J, leaving 13 bases between them. This CDR3 spans 17 amino acids. CDR1 and CDR2 (germline): MNHNS, SASEGT. The CDR3 reads CASSEAHLGISTDTQYF. CDR3 nucleotides: TGTGCCAGCAGTGAAGCGCATTTAGGGATAAGCACAGATACGCAGTATTTT.